This note documents a single T cell receptor beta chain sequence. Its target is not known. The CDR3 is 15 residues long. Trimming took 4 bases from V and 7 from J, leaving 15 bases between them. Germline V lookup: CDR1 SGHRS, CDR2 YFSETQ. The data derive from a study of T cell responses to AZD1222 COVID-19 vaccine. Study summary: Pooling of second doses given at about 4 or about 12 weeks was done. Study-level results: There were repertoire samples only from the period after the peak T cell response. Reportedly, nearly half of unique spike TCRs recognized epitopes outside B.1.351/B.1.1.7 mutations. White British donors predominated, females outnumbered males, and clonal diversity was possibly underestimated.

Using immunoSEQ multiplex PCR, the repertoire was profiled, and TCRdb retains in-frame clones only, with some absent. The sample carries some 80,000 clones, around nine tenths recorded once. The clonotype originates from an adult in good health. The V call is TRBV5-1, the J call TRBJ1-6; D remains unclear. The source was peripheral blood, collected on day 0 of AZD1222 vaccination. The DNA for the CDR3 is TGCGCCAGCAGCGTAAGTTCGATCCCCAATTCACCCCTCCACTTT. It yields the protein CASSVSSIPNSPLHF.